This T cell receptor (beta chain) is from a study of blood T cell repertoires in COVID-19. Study processing details: Nucleated cell number was recorded as an estimate derived from reference gene primer amplification. The assay was immunoSEQ multiplex PCR, and TCRdb's table has in-frame clones only and misses some. For V, J and clone size, that table is used; D and trimming come from the DNA. The sample carries roughly 200,000 clones, about 85% recorded once. Donors of Cohort 3 who recovered were those that had two negative PCRs, clearance, or symptom resolution. The ends lost 6 bases at V and 4 bases at J; junction bases unmatched: 5. This CDR3 is 14 amino acids long. Germline V gene sequence: CDR1 SNHLY, CDR2 FYNNEI.

The chain joins TRBV2 to TRBJ2-7; TRBD2 aligns across 11 bases. The source material was PBMCs or T cells enriched from blood (not recorded which). This TCR derives from a woman aged 25 to 39 who had recovered from COVID-19. CDR3 sequence reads: CASSNSGGAYEQYF. CDR3 sequence (DNA): TGTGCCAGCAGCAATAGCGGGGGGGCGTACGAGCAGTACTTC.